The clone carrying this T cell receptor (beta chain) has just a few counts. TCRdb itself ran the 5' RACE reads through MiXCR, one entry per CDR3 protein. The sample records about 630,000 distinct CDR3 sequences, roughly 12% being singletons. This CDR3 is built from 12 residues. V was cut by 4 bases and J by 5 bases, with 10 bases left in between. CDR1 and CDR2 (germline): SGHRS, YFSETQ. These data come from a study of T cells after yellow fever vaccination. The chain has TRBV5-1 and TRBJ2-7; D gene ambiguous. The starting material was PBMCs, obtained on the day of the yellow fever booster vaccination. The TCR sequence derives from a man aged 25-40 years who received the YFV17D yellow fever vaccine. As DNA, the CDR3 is TGCGCCAGCAGCCCCAACGGTGACGAGCAGTACTTC. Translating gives CASSPNGDEQYF.